This is a list of T cell receptor beta chains from one sample in a study of response to subunit inactivated influenza vaccine. Each CDR3 protein gets one entry after TCRdb re-called the RT-PCR reads with MiXCR. Here the sample spans hundreds of thousands of distinct CDR3 sequences, 12% to 15% being singletons. Sequenced here: PBMCs from blood, sampled 14 to 15 days before vaccination. The receptors originated from a man aged 50 to 59 who received an inactivated influenza vaccine. Each CDR3 is given with its conserved first and last residue. Fields, in order: D gene, J gene, V gene, clone size, CDR3 protein, CDR3 DNA. A D gene is named only where the DNA matches it firmly. Clone sizes are given selectively: once, few, many, or a class where the clone is expanded.

>.|TRBJ1-1|TRBV2|few
CASSVDPGGNTEAFF
TGTGCCAGCAGCGTGGACCCAGGAGGGAACACTGAAGCTTTCTTT
>.|TRBJ2-3|TRBV7-2|.
CASSPPGRVVDTQYF
TGTGCCAGCAGCCCCCCTGGGCGGGTGGTAGATACGCAGTATTTT
>TRBD1|TRBJ1-1|TRBV29-1|many
CSVDRGLGAFF
TGCAGCGTTGATAGGGGGCTAGGAGCTTTCTTT
>TRBD1|TRBJ2-7|TRBV20-1|.
CSAGNRGTYEQYF
TGCAGTGCTGGGAACAGGGGTACCTACGAGCAGTACTTC
>.|TRBJ2-1|TRBV5-1|few
CASSLRRPYNEQFF
TGCGCCAGCAGCTTGAGACGGCCTTACAATGAGCAGTTCTTC
>.|TRBJ1-5|TRBV24-1|few
CATSDLSQGYQPQHF
TGTGCCACCAGTGATTTGAGTCAGGGGTATCAGCCCCAGCATTTT
>.|TRBJ2-1|TRBV7-2|many
CASSSFGNEQFF
TGTGCCAGCAGCTCCTTTGGCAATGAGCAGTTCTTC
>.|TRBJ1-1|TRBV3-1|.
CASSPIGATLRNTEAFF
TGTGCCAGCAGCCCAATCGGGGCCACCCTTCGGAACACTGAAGCTTTCTTT
>.|TRBJ2-3|TRBV20-1|many
CSARGGGGGGFTDTQYF
TGCAGTGCTAGAGGAGGAGGGGGGGGTGGTTTCACAGATACGCAGTATTTT
>TRBD1|TRBJ2-1|TRBV4-3|few
CASSQFPGQGFSSYNEQFF
TGCGCCAGCAGCCAATTCCCGGGACAGGGGTTTTCGTCGTACAATGAGCAGTTCTTC
>TRBD2|TRBJ2-1|TRBV11-2|.
CASSLDLASGEYNEQFF
TGTGCCAGCAGCTTAGATCTCGCTAGCGGGGAGTACAATGAGCAGTTCTTC
>.|TRBJ2-3|TRBV4-3|.
CASSQVGTEATQYF
TGCGCCAGCAGCCAAGTGGGGACGGAGGCTACGCAGTATTTT
>.|TRBJ1-1|TRBV12-3/TRBV12-4|.
CASSLAQGLGTEAFF
TGTGCCAGCAGTTTAGCACAGGGCTTGGGCACTGAAGCTTTCTTT
>TRBD2|TRBJ2-7|TRBV20-1|.
CSANRLVAGLKQYF
TGCAGTGCTAACCGTCTGGTAGCGGGACTGAAGCAGTACTTC
>.|TRBJ2-7|TRBV15|few
CATSFWGDGEQYF
TGTGCCACCAGCTTCTGGGGGGACGGCGAGCAGTACTTC
>TRBD2|TRBJ2-1|TRBV9|.
CASSGKAGGPPHEQFF
TGTGCCAGCAGCGGGAAGGCGGGGGGCCCCCCCCATGAGCAGTTCTTC
>.|TRBJ2-7|TRBV27|.
CASSTLGARYEQYF
TGTGCCAGCAGTACACTAGGGGCCCGCTACGAGCAGTACTTC
>.|TRBJ2-3|TRBV27|.
CASSLRRSGGTDTQYF
TGTGCCAGCAGTTTAAGGCGGTCTGGGGGCACAGATACGCAGTATTTT
>.|TRBJ1-3|TRBV29-1|many
CSVELAGNTIYF
TGCAGCGTTGAACTGGCTGGAAACACCATATATTTT
>TRBD2|TRBJ2-5|TRBV11-1|.
CASSSPTSGRAKTQYF
TGTGCCAGCAGCTCCCCGACTAGCGGGAGAGCGAAGACCCAGTACTTC
>.|TRBJ2-2|TRBV12-5|.
CASGWSGQANTGELFF
TGTGCTAGTGGTTGGTCAGGACAAGCGAACACCGGGGAGCTGTTTTTT
>TRBD1|TRBJ2-1|TRBV5-4|.
CASSRTGDGYNEQFF
TGTGCCAGCAGCAGGACAGGGGACGGCTACAATGAGCAGTTCTTC
>.|TRBJ2-5|TRBV11-2|.
CASSNRQGGTETQYF
TGTGCCAGCAGCAATAGACAGGGAGGCACGGAGACCCAGTACTTC
>.|TRBJ1-5|TRBV23-1|few
CASSHPPDRDSNQPQHF
TGCGCCAGCAGTCACCCCCCCGACCGCGATAGCAATCAGCCCCAGCATTTT
>.|TRBJ1-6|TRBV14|few
CASSQESAYSPLHF
TGTGCCAGCAGCCAGGAGTCCGCCTATTCACCCCTCCACTTT
>.|TRBJ1-4|TRBV4-1|.
CASSQTPFYGPKQEKLFF
TGCGCCAGCAGCCAAACCCCATTTTATGGGCCGAAACAGGAAAAACTGTTTTTT
>TRBD1|TRBJ2-1|TRBV20-1|many
CSARDWDRGPTLDEQFF
TGCAGTGCTAGAGATTGGGACAGGGGGCCTACTCTGGATGAGCAGTTCTTC
>.|TRBJ1-4|TRBV12-3/TRBV12-4|.
CASSLGLARAYNEKLFF
TGTGCCAGCAGTTTGGGTCTAGCCCGGGCCTATAATGAAAAACTGTTTTTT
>TRBD1|TRBJ1-2|TRBV20-1|many
CSASTGGGYTF
TGCAGTGCTAGCACAGGGGGTGGCTACACCTTC
>.|TRBJ2-3|TRBV20-1|few
CSARVMGPGNTQYF
TGCAGTGCTAGGGTGATGGGCCCGGGGAATACGCAGTATTTT
>TRBD1|TRBJ1-2|TRBV18|.
CASSPPLRTGSPYGYTF
TGTGCCAGCTCACCACCTTTGCGGACAGGGTCACCCTATGGCTACACCTTC
>.|TRBJ1-1|TRBV12-3/TRBV12-4|few
CASRWGRFAEAFF
TGTGCCAGCAGGTGGGGACGGTTCGCTGAAGCTTTCTTT
>.|TRBJ1-4|TRBV20-1|few
CSARDAIGDEKLFF
TGCAGTGCTAGAGATGCGATAGGGGATGAAAAACTGTTTTTT
>.|TRBJ2-7|TRBV29-1|.
CSVGTRTRYEQYF
TGCAGCGTTGGGACGCGAACTAGGTACGAGCAGTACTTC
>TRBD2|TRBJ2-7|TRBV7-8|few
CASSSRTSGRHTSYEQYF
TGTGCCAGCAGCTCAAGGACTAGCGGGAGGCATACCTCCTACGAGCAGTACTTC
>TRBD2|TRBJ2-5|TRBV5-1|many
CASSLRSGGGQTQYF
TGCGCCAGCAGCTTGAGATCGGGGGGAGGACAGACCCAGTACTTC
>.|TRBJ2-1|TRBV12-3/TRBV12-4|many
CASSSLLASNEQFF
TGTGCCAGCAGTTCGCTCCTGGCCTCCAATGAGCAGTTCTTC
>.|TRBJ2-1|TRBV29-1|.
CSTRGFKRDEQFF
TGCAGCACCAGGGGGTTCAAGCGGGATGAGCAGTTCTTC
>.|TRBJ2-1|TRBV4-1|.
CASSQGWGTEQFF
TGCGCCAGCAGCCAAGGGTGGGGGACGGAGCAGTTCTTC
>.|TRBJ1-5|TRBV5-1|.
CASSSDGQPNQPQHF
TGCGCCAGCAGCTCCGACGGCCAGCCAAATCAGCCCCAGCATTTT
>.|TRBJ2-5|TRBV6-2/TRBV6-3|few
CASSSPHGTQETQYF
TGTGCCAGCAGTTCGCCTCACGGTACCCAAGAGACCCAGTACTTC
>TRBD2|TRBJ2-1|TRBV27|few
CASSFGLAGVVEQFF
TGTGCCAGCAGTTTCGGACTAGCGGGAGTCGTTGAGCAGTTCTTC
>.|TRBJ2-5|TRBV5-1|.
CASSLGPGSETQYF
TGCGCCAGCAGCTTGGGGCCGGGGTCAGAGACCCAGTACTTC
>.|TRBJ2-7|TRBV28|few
CASSLTTDRAYEQYF
TGTGCCAGCAGTTTAACGACAGACAGAGCCTACGAGCAGTACTTC
>TRBD1|TRBJ2-3|TRBV4-2|few
CASSQGTGGGPRSTDTQYF
TGTGCCAGCAGCCAGGGTACAGGGGGCGGACCGAGAAGCACAGATACGCAGTATTTT
>.|TRBJ1-2|TRBV24-1|.
CATSESRDTSQNYGYTF
TGTGCCACCAGTGAGTCCCGGGACACCAGCCAAAACTATGGCTACACCTTC
>.|TRBJ2-3|TRBV2|.
CASRASSDTQYF
TGTGCCAGCCGGGCTAGTAGCGATACGCAGTATTTT
>.|TRBJ2-2|TRBV20-1|.
CSALVYERTYTGELFF
TGCAGTGCCCTAGTGTATGAGCGGACCTACACCGGGGAGCTGTTTTTT